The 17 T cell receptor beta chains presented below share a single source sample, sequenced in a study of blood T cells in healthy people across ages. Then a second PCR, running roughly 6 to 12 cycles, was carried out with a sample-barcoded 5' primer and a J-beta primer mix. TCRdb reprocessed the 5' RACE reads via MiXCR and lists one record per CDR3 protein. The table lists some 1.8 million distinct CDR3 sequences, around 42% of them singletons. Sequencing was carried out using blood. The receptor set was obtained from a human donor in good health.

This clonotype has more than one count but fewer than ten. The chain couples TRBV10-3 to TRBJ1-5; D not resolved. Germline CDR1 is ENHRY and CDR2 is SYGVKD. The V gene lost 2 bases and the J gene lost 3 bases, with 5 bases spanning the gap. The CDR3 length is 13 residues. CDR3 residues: CAISEGPNQPQHF. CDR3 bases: TGTGCCATCAGTGAGGGCCCCAATCAGCCCCAGCATTTT.

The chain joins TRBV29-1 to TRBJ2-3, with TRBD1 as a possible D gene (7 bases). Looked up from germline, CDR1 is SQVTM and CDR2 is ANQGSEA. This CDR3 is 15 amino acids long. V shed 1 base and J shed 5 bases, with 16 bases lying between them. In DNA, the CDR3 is TGCAGCGTTGAAGTAGGAGGGGGCCGGGGAGATACGCAGTATTTT. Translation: CSVEVGGGRGDTQYF.

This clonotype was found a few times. The CDR3 region is CASSQPGRIYEQYF. For the CDR3, the DNA is TGTGCCAGCAGCCAGCCTGGGAGGATTTACGAGCAGTACTTC. This sequence joins TRBV4-2 and TRBJ2-7; maybe TRBD2 (6 bases). Between the trimmed V and J ends, which lost 3 bases and 4 bases, there was a span of 13 bases. Germline CDR1 reads LGHNA; CDR2 reads YNFKEQ. This CDR3 region has 14 residues.

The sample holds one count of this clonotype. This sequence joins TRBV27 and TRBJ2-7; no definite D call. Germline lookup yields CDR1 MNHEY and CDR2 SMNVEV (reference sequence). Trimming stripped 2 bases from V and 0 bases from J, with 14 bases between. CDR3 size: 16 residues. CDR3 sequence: CASSLVGYESSYEQYF. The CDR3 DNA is TGTGCCAGCAGTTTAGTGGGCTACGAGAGCTCCTACGAGCAGTACTTC.

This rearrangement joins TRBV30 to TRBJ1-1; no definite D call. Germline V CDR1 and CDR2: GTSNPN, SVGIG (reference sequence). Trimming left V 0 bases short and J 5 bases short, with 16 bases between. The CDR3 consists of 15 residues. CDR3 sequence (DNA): TGTGCCTGGAGTGTACTCCGGGGAGACGGAACTGAAGCTTTCTTT. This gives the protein CAWSVLRGDGTEAFF.

CDR3 in amino acids: CASSPALIQFF. CDR3 sequence (DNA): TGTGCCAGCAGCCCGGCGCTCATTCAGTTCTTC. This chain links TRBV12-3 or TRBV12-4 with TRBJ2-1, with D unclear. This CDR3 has 11 amino acids. The V and J ends lost 6 bases and 13 bases respectively, with 13 bases between them.

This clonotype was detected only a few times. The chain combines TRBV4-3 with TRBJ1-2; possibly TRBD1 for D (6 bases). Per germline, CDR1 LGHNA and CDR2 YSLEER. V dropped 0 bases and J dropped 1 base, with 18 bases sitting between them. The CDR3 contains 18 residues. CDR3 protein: CASSQDLGGPTLNYGYTF. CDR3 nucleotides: TGCGCCAGCAGCCAAGATCTCGGGGGCCCGACCCTTAACTATGGCTACACCTTC.

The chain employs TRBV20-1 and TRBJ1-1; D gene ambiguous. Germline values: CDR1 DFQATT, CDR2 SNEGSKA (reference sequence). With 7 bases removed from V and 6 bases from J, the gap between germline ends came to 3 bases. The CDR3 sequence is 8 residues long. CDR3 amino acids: CSDSEAFF. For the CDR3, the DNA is TGCAGTGACTCTGAAGCTTTCTTT.

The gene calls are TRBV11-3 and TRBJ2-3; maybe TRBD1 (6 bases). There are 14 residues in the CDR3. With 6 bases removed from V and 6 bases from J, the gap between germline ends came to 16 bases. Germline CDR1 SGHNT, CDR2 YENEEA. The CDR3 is CASRIRQVGDTQYF. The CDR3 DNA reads TGTGCCAGCAGGATCAGACAGGTCGGGGATACGCAGTATTTT.

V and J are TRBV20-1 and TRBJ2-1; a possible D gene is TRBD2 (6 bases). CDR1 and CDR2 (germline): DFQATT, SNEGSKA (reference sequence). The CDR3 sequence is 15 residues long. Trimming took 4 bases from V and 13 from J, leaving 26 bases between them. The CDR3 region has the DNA TGCAGTGCTACAATACCGTTAAACCGGGGCGGACTACAGTTCTTC. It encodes CSATIPLNRGGLQFF.

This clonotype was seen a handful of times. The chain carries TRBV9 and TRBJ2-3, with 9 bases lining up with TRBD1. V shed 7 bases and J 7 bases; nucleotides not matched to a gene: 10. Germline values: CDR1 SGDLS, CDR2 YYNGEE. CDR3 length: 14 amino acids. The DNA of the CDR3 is TGTGCCAGCGCGGAGGACAGGGGCGTAAATACGCAGTATTTT. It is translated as CASAEDRGVNTQYF.

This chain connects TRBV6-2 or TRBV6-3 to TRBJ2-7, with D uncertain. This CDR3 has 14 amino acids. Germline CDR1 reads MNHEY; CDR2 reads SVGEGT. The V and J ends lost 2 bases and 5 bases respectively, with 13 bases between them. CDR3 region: CASSYIRAANEQYF. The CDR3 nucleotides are TGTGCCAGCAGTTACATCCGGGCCGCTAACGAGCAGTACTTC.

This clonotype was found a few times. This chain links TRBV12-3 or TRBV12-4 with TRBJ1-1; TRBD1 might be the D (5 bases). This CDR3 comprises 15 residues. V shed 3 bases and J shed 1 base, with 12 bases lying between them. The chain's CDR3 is CASSFLGGSNTEAFF. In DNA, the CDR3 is TGTGCCAGCAGTTTTTTGGGGGGATCGAACACTGAAGCTTTCTTT.

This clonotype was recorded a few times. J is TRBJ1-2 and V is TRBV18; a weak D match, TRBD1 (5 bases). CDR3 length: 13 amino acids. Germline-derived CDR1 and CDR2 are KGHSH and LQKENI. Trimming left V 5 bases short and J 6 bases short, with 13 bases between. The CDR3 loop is CASSEQETNGYTF. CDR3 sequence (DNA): TGTGCCAGCTCAGAACAGGAAACTAATGGCTACACCTTC.

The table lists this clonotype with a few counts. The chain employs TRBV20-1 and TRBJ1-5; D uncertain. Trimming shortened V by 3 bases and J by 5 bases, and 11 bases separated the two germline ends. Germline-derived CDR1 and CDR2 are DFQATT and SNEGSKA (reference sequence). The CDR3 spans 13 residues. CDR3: CSASSGGYQPQHF. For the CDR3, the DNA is TGCAGTGCTAGTTCGGGAGGCTATCAGCCCCAGCATTTT.

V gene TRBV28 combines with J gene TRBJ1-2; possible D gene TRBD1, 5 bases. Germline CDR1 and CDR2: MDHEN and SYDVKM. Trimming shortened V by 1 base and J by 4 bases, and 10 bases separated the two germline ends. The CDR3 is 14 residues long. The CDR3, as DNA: TGTGCCAGCAGTTTATCGACAGCGGGCTATGGCTACACCTTC. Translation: CASSLSTAGYGYTF.

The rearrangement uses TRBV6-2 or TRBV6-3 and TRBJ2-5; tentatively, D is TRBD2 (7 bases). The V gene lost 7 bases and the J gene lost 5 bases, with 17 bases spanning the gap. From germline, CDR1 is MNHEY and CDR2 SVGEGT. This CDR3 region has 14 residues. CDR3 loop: CASNVGGRWETQYF. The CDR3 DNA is TGTGCCAGCAATGTCGGGGGGCGGTGGGAGACCCAGTACTTC.